This T cell receptor beta chain came from a study of blood T cells in healthy people across ages. This clonotype has only a few counts. Using a J-beta primer mix together with a sample-barcoded 5' primer, a second PCR was run for about 6 to 12 cycles. TCRdb used MiXCR to reprocess the 5' RACE reads, holding one entry per CDR3 protein. The sample lists hundreds of thousands of distinct CDR3 sequences, 25% to 30% seen once, with approximately 2.9% in the top ten. These data were also reused for a study on T cells of mothers and their children.

Sequencing used blood. The source is a boy younger than 18 in good health.

The DNA of the CDR3 is TGTGCCAGCAGCTTAGATGTGGGGGGGATCGATGAAAAACTGTTTTTT. Its protein is CASSLDVGGIDEKLFF. The chain carries TRBV7-8 and TRBJ1-4; weak D call: TRBD1 (5 bases). Between the trimmed V and J ends, which lost 1 base and 6 bases, there was a span of 15 bases. Germline lookup yields CDR1 SGHVS and CDR2 FQNEAQ. This CDR3 comprises 16 residues.